Presented here are 19 T cell receptor beta chains from one specimen sequenced in a study of post-analysis software for immune sequencing data. These TCRs are of unknown antigen specificity. Unique molecular identifiers were built into the TCR beta cDNA libraries. TCRdb re-called the PCR reads through MiXCR, storing one row per CDR3 protein. The sample has roughly 800,000 distinct CDR3 sequences, just under 30% seen once. Study-level findings and limits: A few TRBV segments occurring more often in patients than controls included TRBV5-6, TRBV5-1 and TRBV20-1.

The sequencing sample was made of blood. These receptors were taken from a girl between 10 and 17 years old with multiple sclerosis.

This chain uses TRBV7-9 with TRBJ1-5; 8 nucleotides match TRBD1. Trimming cost V 5 bases and J 9 bases; bases outside gene matches: 15. Germline V CDR1 and CDR2: SEHNR, FQNEAQ (reference sequence). The CDR3 extends over 16 amino acids. Written as DNA, the CDR3 is TGTGCCAGCAGCCCGACAGGGGCGAACCTGGGACGGCCCCAGCATTTT. Protein sequence: CASSPTGANLGRPQHF. Full variable domain (missing parts from reference TRBV7-9 and TRBJ1-5): DTGVSQNPRHKITKRGQNVTFRCDPISEHNRLYWYRQTLGQGPEFLTYFQNEAQLEKSRLLSDRFSAERPKGSFSTLEIQRTEQGDSAMYLCASSPTGANLGRPQHFGDGTRLSIL.

V is TRBV5-1 and J is TRBJ2-3; TRBD2 matches 7 bases. V was pared by 4 bases and J by 5 bases, with 10 bases of the junction left unmatched. The CDR3 consists of 15 residues. CDR1 is SGHRS, CDR2 YFSETQ, per germline. The CDR3 loop reads CASSNGLEFEDTQYF. Here the CDR3 DNA reads TGCGCCAGCAGCAACGGACTAGAATTCGAAGATACGCAGTATTTT.

The V and J genes are TRBV7-2 and TRBJ2-5; possibly TRBD2 for D (7 bases). CDR3 length: 14 residues. The germline CDR1 and CDR2 sequences are SGHTA and FQGNSA. The V end was cut by 1 base, the J end by 5 bases, with 11 bases between. CDR3 nucleotide sequence: TGTGCCAGCAGCTTAGAAGGGGGAGGGGAGACCCAGTACTTC. Amino acids: CASSLEGGGETQYF.

The V and J genes are TRBV7-9 and TRBJ1-4, with D possibly being TRBD1 (6 bases). V lost 4 bases and J lost 7, with 16 bases in between. The CDR3 loop spans 15 amino acids. The V gene's germline CDR1 is SEHNR and CDR2 FQNEAQ (reference sequence). CDR3 nucleotides: TGTGCCAGCAGCTCGACAGGCTTCACGGGTGAAAAACTGTTTTTT. The encoded protein is CASSSTGFTGEKLFF.

V usage is TRBV4-3 and J usage is TRBJ2-1; D is unclear. Trimming shortened V by 1 base and J by 4 bases, and 8 bases separated the two germline ends. CDR1 is LGHNA and CDR2 is YSLEER in the germline V gene. This CDR3 has 14 amino acids. The DNA of the CDR3 is TGCGCCAGCAGCCAAGGGGCAGAGTACAATGAGCAGTTCTTC. This codes for CASSQGAEYNEQFF.

This sequence joins TRBV28 and TRBJ2-7; 10 bases are shared with TRBD2. Near its end, the DNA agrees better with TRBJ2-5, so the J call may be wrong. The CDR3 sequence is 14 residues long. Germline V gene sequence: CDR1 MDHEN, CDR2 SYDVKM. This chain's CDR3 is CASSSTSGVRTQYF. The CDR3 DNA sequence: TGTGCCAGCAGTTCTACTAGCGGGGTTCGGACCCAGTACTTC.

The chain links TRBV6-5 to TRBJ2-3, with 10 bases fitting TRBD2. The trim removed 0 bases at V and 6 bases at J, leaving 12 bases unmatched. The V gene's germline CDR1 is MNHEY and CDR2 SVGAGI. The CDR3 sequence is 18 residues long. The CDR3 loop reads CASSYSSVSGRAGDTQYF. For the CDR3, the DNA is TGTGCCAGCAGTTACTCGAGTGTCAGCGGGAGGGCCGGGGATACGCAGTATTTT.

This clonotype appeared a few times. The chain employs TRBV7-2 and TRBJ1-2; tentatively, D is TRBD1 (5 bases). V gave up 1 base and J gave up 8 bases, with 20 bases separating them. Germline V CDR1 and CDR2: SGHTA, FQGNSA. This CDR3 comprises 16 residues. The CDR3 DNA sequence: TGTGCCAGCAGCTTAGATCACAGCCTTCGTGAGGGGGGCTACACCTTC. Translated: CASSLDHSLREGGYTF.

The chain links TRBV29-1 to TRBJ2-1; the D is unclear. Germline V gives CDR1 SQVTM, CDR2 ANQGSEA. CDR3 length: 13 amino acids. V was shortened by 2 bases and J by 0 bases, with 5 bases between the two germline ends. As DNA, the CDR3 is TGCAGCGTTGAATTTAGCTCCTACAATGAGCAGTTCTTC. Translated: CSVEFSSYNEQFF.

This clonotype was counted a few times. This rearrangement joins TRBV7-2 to TRBJ2-1; 7 nucleotides match TRBD2. Trimming took 5 bases from V and 2 from J; bases not matched to a gene: 9. The CDR3 covers 16 residues. Per the germline V gene, CDR1 is SGHTA and CDR2 is FQGNSA. The CDR3 DNA is TGTGCCAGCAGCGCAGACCGCGGGAGCCCCTACAATGAGCAGTTCTTC. Its protein is CASSADRGSPYNEQFF. Full variable domain (missing parts from reference TRBV7-2 and TRBJ2-1): GAGVSQSPSNKVTEKGKDVELRCDPISGHTALYWYRQSLGQGLEFLIYFQGNSAPDKSGLPSDRFSAERTGGSVSTLTIQRTQQEDSAVYLCASSADRGSPYNEQFFGPGTRLTVL.

This clonotype was seen a few times. The V gene is TRBV7-2, the J gene TRBJ2-1, with 9 bases identical to TRBD2. Germline V gives CDR1 SGHTA, CDR2 FQGNSA. Trimming at V came to 5 bases and at J to 4 bases, leaving 9 bases not matched to a gene. CDR3 length: 16 residues. In nucleotides, the CDR3 is TGTGCCAGCAGCGGAGGCGCGGGAGGGCCTTACAATGAGCAGTTCTTC. The encoded protein is CASSGGAGGPYNEQFF.

This clonotype has at least ten counts. This chain uses TRBV5-1 with TRBJ2-1; no reliable D call. This CDR3 region has 15 residues. Germline V CDR1 and CDR2: SGHRS, YFSETQ. Trimming left V 2 bases short and J 6 bases short, with 15 bases between. CDR3 sequence reads: CASSFARPRTNEQFF. The CDR3 bases are TGCGCCAGCAGCTTTGCCAGGCCGAGAACCAATGAGCAGTTCTTC.

V is TRBV4-2 and J is TRBJ1-3; D remains unclear. V lost 3 bases and J 0 bases, leaving 12 bases between the germline ends. Germline V gives CDR1 LGHNA, CDR2 YNFKEQ. This CDR3 spans 16 amino acids. CDR3 DNA sequence: TGTGCCAGCAGCCAGAAGGGTACGAGCTCTGGAAACACCATATATTTT. This encodes CASSQKGTSSGNTIYF.

This chain links TRBV20-1 with TRBJ2-7, with D perhaps TRBD2 (6 bases). V lost 4 bases and J lost 3, with 19 bases in between. CDR3 length: 15 residues. The germline V gene encodes CDR1 DFQATT and CDR2 SNEGSKA (reference sequence). CDR3 protein: CSAKSPGRTRYEQYF. The CDR3, as DNA: TGCAGTGCTAAATCCCCGGGGAGGACTCGCTACGAGCAGTACTTC.

The gene calls are TRBV15 and TRBJ2-1, with no clear D. Trimming removed 2 bases at V and 4 bases at J, with 15 bases between. The germline gives CDR1 LNHNV, CDR2 YYDKDF (reference sequence). This CDR3 has 16 amino acids. The CDR3 sequence is CATSRTWGLPYNEQFF. In DNA, the CDR3 is TGTGCCACCAGCAGAACATGGGGTCTACCTTACAATGAGCAGTTCTTC.

This chain links TRBV4-1 with TRBJ2-1; 9 bases are a match to TRBD2. The junction had 10 bases not matched to a gene; V was cut back by 9 bases and J by 1 base. The length of the CDR3 is 16 residues. Germline V gene sequence: CDR1 MGHRA, CDR2 YSYEKL. The CDR3 reads CASQATTSGSYNEQFF. The CDR3 DNA follows: TGCGCCAGTCAAGCCACGACTAGCGGTTCCTACAATGAGCAGTTCTTC.

The CDR3 sequence: CASSYGPFSSGGTQETQYF. CDR3 nucleotides: TGTGCCAGCAGTTATGGGCCATTCTCTAGCGGAGGGACCCAAGAGACCCAGTACTTC. The rearrangement links TRBV6-2 or TRBV6-3 to TRBJ2-5, with TRBD2 matching over 7 bases. The CDR3 spans 19 residues. The ends lost 3 bases at V and 1 base at J; junction bases unmatched: 17. Germline V gene lookup returns CDR1 MNHEY and CDR2 SVGEGT.

V and J are TRBV10-3 and TRBJ2-4, with D tentatively TRBD1 or TRBD2 (6 bases each). The germline gives CDR1 ENHRY, CDR2 SYGVKD. The length of the CDR3 is 16 residues. Trimming took 3 bases from V and 0 from J, leaving 12 bases between them. CDR3 sequence (DNA): TGTGCCATCAGTGATCCCGGGGGCGCAGCCAAAAACATTCAGTACTTC. Translating it yields CAISDPGGAAKNIQYF.

The gene calls are TRBV20-1 and TRBJ2-7, with D unresolved. This CDR3 region has 12 residues. V was pared by 3 bases and J by 4 bases, with 10 bases between. Germline CDR1 reads DFQATT; CDR2 reads SNEGSKA (reference sequence). The CDR3, as DNA: TGCAGTGCTAGGTCAGAACCATACGAGCAGTACTTC. Protein: CSARSEPYEQYF.